The clone carrying this T cell receptor beta chain was detected a few times. These data come from a study of radiotherapy plus CTLA-4 blockade in lung cancer. The method was immunoSEQ multiplex PCR; TCRdb's version includes in-frame clones alone and lacks a portion of them. The sample has 75,000 to 95,000 clones; roughly 80% are singletons. V lost 5 bases and J lost 8; bases outside the gene matches: 15. Per germline, CDR1 MDHEN and CDR2 SYDVKM. This CDR3 region has 17 residues. The specimen was peripheral blood, collected from a patient treated with radiotherapy plus ipilimumab. V usage is TRBV28 and J usage is TRBJ1-4; TRBD1 matches at 9 bases. This clonotype originated in a human donor with non-small cell lung cancer that progressed on radiotherapy plus ipilimumab. CDR3 region: CASSLRPFTGGGEKLFF. The CDR3 coding sequence is TGTGCCAGCAGTCTCCGCCCCTTTACAGGGGGCGGCGAAAAACTGTTTTTT.